This T cell receptor (beta chain) stems from a study of human T cells and chemical hapten exposure. The time point was: pre-sensitization, week 0. Sample treatment: therapeutic diphenylcyclopropenone sensitization with weekly scalp DPC. General study results and limits: TCRs above 1 in 1000 frequency did not change with DPC sensitization.

CDR1 MNHEY and CDR2 SVGEGT come from the germline V gene. The CDR3 extends over 13 amino acids. The V gene end was trimmed by 4 bases and the J gene end by 9 bases; junction bases not matched to a gene: 8. The library put unique molecular identifiers onto individual cDNA molecules. Original processing notes: Between roughly 20,000 and 700,000 TCRs appeared in each sample, and the median stood at approximately 100,000. Each CDR3 protein gets one entry after TCRdb re-called the RACE reads with MiXCR. TCRdb, not the original authors, processed these V and J calls. Counted here are about 85,000 distinct CDR3 sequences, 8.5% to 9% occurring once; the ten biggest clones make up just over 2.5%. The sample holds many counts of this clonotype. The antigen is unknown.

The origin of this receptor is a man aged 40-49 years with alopecia areata. Some clones in this sample may be carry-over from other donors' samples. Specimen: whole blood, collected in connection with sensitization to the hapten diphenylcyclopropenone (DPC). The rearrangement uses TRBV6-2 or TRBV6-3 and TRBJ1-2; 7 nucleotides match TRBD1. The CDR3 loop is CASSSLGQARYTF. The CDR3 DNA sequence: TGTGCCAGCAGTTCGCTCGGACAGGCCCGCTACACCTTC.